This entry is about one TCR beta chain. Its cognate antigen is unknown. Germline V gene data show CDR1 as SQVTM and CDR2 as ANQGSEA. V was trimmed by 6 bases and J by 1 base, leaving 15 bases between them. The CDR3 totals 14 residues. Every bit of the isolated RNA underwent reverse transcription, so sequencing read expressed TCRB transcripts. Profiled with immunoSEQ multiplex PCR; TCRdb holds only in-frame clones, not every one. The sample holds roughly 450,000 clones; approximately 15% are singletons and the top ten take approximately 0.035%. Heparinised blood was drawn once per donor, averaging about 116 mL. Sorting produced populations that all topped 95% purity. This sample was included in a study of beta chain features in type 1 diabetes. Study-level findings and limits: The naive, central memory and Treg TCRB repertoires of patients appeared to be more similar to one another than those of healthy donors. Among type 1 diabetes patients, VDJ junctions had fewer insertions and more deletions.

This TCR was sampled from a man aged 30 to 45 in good health. The chain employs TRBV29-1 and TRBJ1-1, with a possible D match to TRBD1 (5 bases). The sample consisted of naive CD4+ T cells from blood. The CDR3 spells CSVSFGGPNTEAFF. CDR3 DNA: TGCAGCGTCTCCTTCGGGGGACCGAACACTGAAGCTTTCTTT.